This TCR beta chain was identified in a study of T cells after posttransplantation cyclophosphamide (dated by TCRdb to about 2016). General notes on the study: Using TRB sequencing, the study followed how the T cell repertoire rebuilt after myeloablative bone marrow transplantation with posttransplantation cyclophosphamide given as GVHD prophylaxis. Samples from a few dozen PTCy-treated patients, along with samples from roughly 15 of their related bone marrow donors, underwent antigen receptor sequencing. Blood from all 30 or so PTCy patients who had 1-year posttransplant specimens underwent TRB sequencing. TRB sequencing was also done on up to roughly 3 additional blood samples from 2 to 5.2 years after transplant in 3 patients, and on pretransplant blood from a handful of patients. Because TRA and TRB clonality were tightly correlated in 8 or 9 samples, subsequent TCR analyses were focused on TRB only. Public TRB sequences were compared against a database of over 3,000 sequences linked to responses to pathogens, tumor antigens, self-antigens and alloantigens.

TRB sequencing used genomic DNA with the immunoSEQ assay at survey resolution or the hsTCRB kit. Per the original workflow: The immunoSEQ software handled the initial read processing, while the LymphoSeq R package was used for the repertoire analyses. Clonality was calculated as 1 minus normalized Shannon entropy, and the Gini coefficient was also calculated for each TRB dataset. To infer phenotypes in unsorted samples, TRB sequences from sorted subsets of the recipient or donor were mapped onto the unsorted samples of the same recipient. Imported from immuneACCESS, the table was reduced by TCRdb to in-frame sequences with V and J called. These copies leave out some clones; in studies compared against another copy, an unresolved V gene accounts for under half, and the cause of the remainder is not known. V, J and clone size were drawn from that table, and D and trimming were deduced from the DNA. The sample comprises 36,000 or so clones, and every one was counted more than once. The ten largest make up approximately 1.1% of the sample.

What the research found in general, with its limitations: Donor-recipient similarity was low at 1-2 months but rose over the first year, and later blood repertoires were often dominated by donor CD8+ memory clones. The TRB repertoires of T cells infiltrating skin or the GI tract showed only limited overlap with the TRB repertoires found in blood. Across more than 35 patients, recipient CMV seropositivity and CMV reactivation were highly associated with TRB clonality; PTCy diversity was similar to CNI/methotrexate controls.

This clone came up many times. The antigen it recognizes is unknown. No clone much larger than this one lies a single base away; base qualities are absent. Related bone marrow donors provided peripheral blood samples on the day of marrow donation. Mononuclear cells from peripheral blood and bone marrow were separated by Ficoll-Hypaque density centrifugation and then cryopreserved. V is cut back by 3 bases and J by 0 bases, with 5 bases in the junction unmatched. The germline V gene supplies CDR1 ENHRY and CDR2 SYGVKD. The CDR3 goes from the cysteine to the phenylalanine over 15 residues. Just the 45-base CDR3 DNA is kept, in frame starting at base 1.

This TCR derives from a girl under 18 in good health, CMV-negative, and a related stem cell transplant donor. Sequencing was done on a sample of PBMCs. The rearrangement joined TRBV10-3 to TRBJ2-7, and 7 junction bases match TRBD2. The DNA sequence follows: TGTGCCATCAGTGATGGGGGGGGACCCTCCTACGAGCAGTACTTC. It is translated as CAISDGGGPSYEQYF.